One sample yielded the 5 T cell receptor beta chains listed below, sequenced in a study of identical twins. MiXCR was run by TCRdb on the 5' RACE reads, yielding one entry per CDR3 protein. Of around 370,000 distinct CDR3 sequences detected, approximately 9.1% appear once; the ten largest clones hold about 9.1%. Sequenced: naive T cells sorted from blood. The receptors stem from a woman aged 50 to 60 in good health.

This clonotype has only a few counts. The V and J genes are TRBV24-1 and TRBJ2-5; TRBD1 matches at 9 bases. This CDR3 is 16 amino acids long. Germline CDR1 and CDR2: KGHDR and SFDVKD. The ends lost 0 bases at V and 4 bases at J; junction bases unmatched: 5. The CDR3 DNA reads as TGTGCCACCAGTGATTTGAGGGACAGGGCTGGAGAGACCCAGTACTTC. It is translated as CATSDLRDRAGETQYF.

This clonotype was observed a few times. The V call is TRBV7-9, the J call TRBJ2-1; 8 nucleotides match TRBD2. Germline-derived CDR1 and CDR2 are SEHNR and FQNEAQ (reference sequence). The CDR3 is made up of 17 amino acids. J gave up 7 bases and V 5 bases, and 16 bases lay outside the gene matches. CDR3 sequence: CASSPGLTSGQGNEQFF. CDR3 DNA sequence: TGTGCCAGCAGCCCCGGCCTAACTAGCGGCCAAGGGAATGAGCAGTTCTTC.

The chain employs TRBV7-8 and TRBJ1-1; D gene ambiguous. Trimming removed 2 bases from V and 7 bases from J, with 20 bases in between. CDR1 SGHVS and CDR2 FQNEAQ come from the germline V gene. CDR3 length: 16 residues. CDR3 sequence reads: CASSLNNREVWFEAFF. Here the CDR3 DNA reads TGTGCCAGCAGCTTAAATAATCGGGAGGTCTGGTTTGAAGCTTTCTTT.

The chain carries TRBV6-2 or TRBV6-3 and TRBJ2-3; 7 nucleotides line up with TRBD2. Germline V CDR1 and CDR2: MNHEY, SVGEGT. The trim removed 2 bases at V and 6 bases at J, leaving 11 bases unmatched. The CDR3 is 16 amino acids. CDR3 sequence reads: CASSYTTSARLDTQYF. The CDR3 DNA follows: TGTGCCAGCAGTTACACCACTAGCGCCCGGTTGGATACGCAGTATTTT.

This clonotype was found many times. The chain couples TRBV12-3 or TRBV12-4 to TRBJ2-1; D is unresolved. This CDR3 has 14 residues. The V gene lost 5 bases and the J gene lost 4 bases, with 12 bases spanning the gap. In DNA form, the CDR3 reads TGTGCCAGCAGTCCCGGACCCGGTTACAATGAGCAGTTCTTC. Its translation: CASSPGPGYNEQFF.